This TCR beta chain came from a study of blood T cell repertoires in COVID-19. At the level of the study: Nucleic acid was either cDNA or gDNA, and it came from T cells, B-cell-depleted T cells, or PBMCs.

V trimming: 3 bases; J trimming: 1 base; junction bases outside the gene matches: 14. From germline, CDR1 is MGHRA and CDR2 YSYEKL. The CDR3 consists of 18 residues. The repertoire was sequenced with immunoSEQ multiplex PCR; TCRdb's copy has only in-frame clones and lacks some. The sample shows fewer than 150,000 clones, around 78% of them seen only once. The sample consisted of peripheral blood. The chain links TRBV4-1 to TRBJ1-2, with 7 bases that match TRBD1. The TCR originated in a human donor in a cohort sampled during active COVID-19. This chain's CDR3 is CASSHRRGQGVLNYGYTF. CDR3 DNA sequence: TGCGCCAGCAGCCACAGGAGGGGGCAGGGGGTCCTTAACTATGGCTACACCTTC.